This TCR beta chain was identified in a study of T-cell memory formation after mild COVID-19 (dated by TCRdb to the early 2020s). Context from the whole study: TCR sequence clusters from the two donors were found to be largely donor specific. T-cell clones expanding and contracting after mild COVID-19 in two donors were tracked by longitudinal TCRalpha and TCRbeta repertoire sequencing. Two young, previously healthy adult volunteers, one female and one male, were included in the cohort. General findings and caveats noted by the study authors: From day 15 to 85, contracting clones showed balanced CD4/CD8 phenotypes, whereas a second wave of clones that expanded from day 15 to 37 leaned towards CD4+. Contracting CD4+ clones were located mainly in the CM and EM memory subsets, whereas CD8+ clones were found to be enriched in EMRA. Only two mild cases were covered by the study, and larger cohorts that include severe cases with pre-infection samples were considered necessary. Whether the second-wave clones peaking on day 37 were SARS-CoV-2 specific was not confirmed. Some responding clones were detected in pre-infection memory, suggesting pre-existing cross-reactive memory T cells joined the SARS-CoV-2 response.

Ficoll-Paque density gradient centrifugation was the method used to isolate PBMCs. Its CDR3 holds 13 amino acids, cysteine through phenylalanine. The sequence is cut down to CDR3 DNA, 39 bases in frame from base 1. As encoded in the germline V gene, CDR1 is MNHEY while CDR2 is SVGEGT. The junction shows trimming of 0 bases on V and 7 bases on J, plus 7 bases between the germline ends. TCRdb lists the instrument as Illumina NovaSeq 6000. TCRalpha and TCRbeta cDNA libraries were built by 5'RACE with constant-segment primers, adding sample barcodes and unique molecular identifiers. RNA was extracted from every sample with Trizol reagent. Library amplification was performed in two PCR steps, and a second sample barcode and Illumina TruSeq adapters were introduced in the second step. Sequencing of libraries was performed on an Illumina NovaSeq with 2 x 150 bp paired-end reads. As for the original processing: The reads were demultiplexed and collapsed into UMI-guided consensus sequences using migec v1.2.7. Using mixcr v2.1.11, UMI consensuses were aligned to TRA and TRB V and J templates and then assembled into clonotypes. A clonotype was counted as expanded or contracted only when both edgeR and NoisET called the clonotype significant, with the noise models trained on biological replicates. edgeR calls used a false discovery rate-adjusted p below 0.01 and a log2 fold-change threshold of 1. As an exploratory analysis of dynamics, PCA with hierarchical clustering was applied to max-normalized trajectories of the 1000 most abundant clonotypes. The CD4 or CD8 phenotype of responding clones was assigned using the separately sequenced CD4+ and CD8+ repertoires. Through fastp at Q25 and MiXCR, TCRdb rebuilt clones from the public reads, retaining in-frame beta chains. A single entry per CDR3 protein holds the most common genes and DNA from its merged rows. The V and J calls here are based on TCRdb, not the publication. Within this sample are 250,000 or so distinct CDR3 sequences, with 7.5% to 10% of them counted one time only. The leading ten clones occupy 22% of the sample.

This clonotype was observed many times. Its binding antigen is unknown. Per-nucleotide qualities are absent, and no much larger clonotype sits a single base away. The sequence links TRBV6-2 or TRBV6-3 to TRBJ1-5, with an unclear D gene assignment. Source material: PBMCs or a T cell subset sorted from them (not recorded which). This clonotype originated in a man aged 18 to 30 who had mild COVID-19 (a few samples of this study predate the infection). The sample titles of this study are shuffled in the database, so cell type and time point are left out; the donor was told from shared clones. In nucleotides, the sequence is TGTGCCAGCAGTTACTCGACTTACCAGCCCCAGCATTTT. Its translation is CASSYSTYQPQHF.